Sequencing of this T cell receptor (beta chain) was carried out in a study of shared clonotypes between healthy human individuals. In the study overall: Ranging from 18 to 49 in age, donors were two women and three men. Three plates each covered CD4 naive and memory; CD8 naive two, CD8 memory one. Study conclusions and caveats: It was observed that roughly 5.1% of naive CD4 clonotypes were shared across a few donors.

Sorted-subset replicate PCR reactions contained roughly 200 ng DNA, corresponding to some 29,000 T cell genomes. Libraries were prepared by immunoSEQ multiplex PCR; TCRdb keeps only in-frame clonotypes and omits some of them. Among 600,000 to 700,000 clones listed, 73% were seen once. Concerning this clone: What it binds is unknown.

The V gene lost 1 base and the J gene lost 7 bases, with 26 bases spanning the gap. The length of the CDR3 is 19 residues. CDR1 and CDR2 (germline): MGHRA, YSYEKL. The origin of this receptor is a young woman in good health. The sequenced material came from memory CD4+ T cells sorted from blood. The subset is: CD45RA-negative fraction. The rearrangement uses TRBV4-1 and TRBJ2-1; maybe TRBD2 (7 bases). The CDR3 spells CASSQVYRGARSEWNEQFF. The CDR3 DNA sequence: TGCGCCAGCAGCCAAGTCTATCGGGGGGCAAGATCGGAGTGGAATGAGCAGTTCTTC.